One sample yielded the 21 T cell receptor beta chains listed below, sequenced in a study of CD8 T cells in Susac syndrome. Random hexamers were used to reverse transcribe an amount of about 0.45 to 1 ug RNA. MiXCR, applied by TCRdb to the immunoSEQ multiplex PCR reads, yields one record per CDR3 protein. The sample yields about 240,000 distinct CDR3 sequences, 90% to 97% seen once. The specimen was CD4+ T cells from PBMCs. These receptors all come from a human donor with Susac syndrome.

The chain employs TRBV7-8 and TRBJ2-3; D is uncertain. The CDR3 runs to 12 residues. The germline CDR1 and CDR2 sequences are SGHVS and FQNEAQ. Between the trimmed V and J ends, which lost 7 bases and 2 bases, there was a span of 7 bases. The DNA of the CDR3 is TGTGCCAGCACGGAGAACACAGATACGCAGTATTTT. The encoded protein is CASTENTDTQYF.

The J gene is TRBJ2-6, the V gene TRBV20-1; 8 positions agree with TRBD2. The V segment lost 3 bases and the J segment 0 bases; nucleotides outside the gene matches: 13. CDR1 is DFQATT and CDR2 is SNEGSKA in the germline V gene (reference sequence). The length of the CDR3 is 19 residues. CDR3 region: CSASIPYRAGGSGANVLTF. CDR3 nucleotides: TGCAGTGCTAGTATCCCTTATAGGGCGGGAGGCTCTGGGGCCAACGTCCTGACTTTC.

The rearrangement joins TRBV30 to TRBJ2-2, with 9 bases lining up with TRBD1. The length of the CDR3 is 15 residues. With V trimmed by 4 bases and J by 3 bases, 6 bases remained unmatched. Germline V gives CDR1 GTSNPN, CDR2 SVGIG (reference sequence). CDR3 nucleotides: TGTGCCTGGACTATGGACAGGGGCTACACCGGGGAGCTGTTTTTT. Translated: CAWTMDRGYTGELFF. The variable domain in full, completed from reference TRBV30 and TRBJ2-2, reads SQTIHQWPATLVQPVGSPLSLECTVEGTSNPNLYWYRQAAGRGLQLLFYSVGIGQISSEVPQNLSASRPQDRQFILSSKKLLLSDSGFYLCAWTMDRGYTGELFFGEGSRLTVL.

The chain carries TRBV24-1 and TRBJ2-1; D possibly corresponds to TRBD2 (6 bases). Per the germline V gene, CDR1 is KGHDR and CDR2 is SFDVKD. The CDR3 extends over 14 amino acids. Trimming left V 7 bases short and J 9 bases short, with 18 bases between. This chain's CDR3 is CATRSVRDSGEQFF. The CDR3 nucleotides read TGTGCCACCAGATCTGTGCGGGATTCCGGTGAGCAGTTCTTC.

This clonotype appeared once. V usage is TRBV19 and J usage is TRBJ2-7; D ambiguous. The CDR3 is 11 residues long. The germline V gene encodes CDR1 LNHDA and CDR2 SQIVND (reference sequence). V lost 6 bases, J lost 6 bases, and 9 bases lay in between. Written as DNA, the CDR3 is TGTGCCAGTAGAAACAGAGCCGAGCAGTACTTC. It is translated as CASRNRAEQYF.

The rearrangement joins TRBV7-9 to TRBJ1-1; D ambiguous. There are 12 residues in the CDR3. V was cut by 3 bases and J by 4 bases, with 6 bases left in between. CDR1 and CDR2 (germline): SEHNR, FQNEAQ (reference sequence). Here the CDR3 reads CASSLTRTEAFF. CDR3 DNA sequence: TGTGCCAGCAGCTTGACGCGCACTGAAGCTTTCTTT.

The chain carries TRBV20-1 and TRBJ1-1; D call uncertain. CDR1 and CDR2 from the germline V gene are DFQATT and SNEGSKA (reference sequence). V lost 5 bases, J lost 1 base, and 8 bases lay in between. The CDR3 is made up of 12 amino acids. The CDR3 loop reads CSASTGNTEAFF. The CDR3 DNA sequence: TGCAGTGCTTCGACGGGGAACACTGAAGCTTTCTTT.

The V gene is TRBV24-1, the J gene TRBJ2-1, with D unclear. This CDR3 contains 11 residues. Trimming removed 9 bases at V and 4 bases at J, with 6 bases between. The germline V gene has CDR1 KGHDR and CDR2 SFDVKD. The DNA of the CDR3 is TGTGCCACCGGGGTATACAATGAGCAGTTCTTC. This codes for CATGVYNEQFF.

The rearrangement uses TRBV27 and TRBJ1-4; 8 bases fit TRBD1. The V segment lost 5 bases and the J segment 4 bases; nucleotides outside the gene matches: 6. The CDR3 spans 15 residues. The germline gives CDR1 MNHEY, CDR2 SMNVEV (reference sequence). The CDR3 loop is CASSPNGQGNEKLFF. In DNA form, the CDR3 reads TGTGCCAGCAGTCCCAACGGACAGGGTAATGAAAAACTGTTTTTT.

The V gene is TRBV9, the J gene TRBJ2-1, with 11 bases fitting TRBD2. Trimming took 1 base from V and 0 from J; bases not matched to a gene: 6. The CDR3 length is 18 residues. Germline V CDR1 and CDR2: SGDLS, YYNGEE. CDR3: CASSVTASGRTSYNEQFF. The DNA of the CDR3 is TGTGCCAGCAGCGTAACGGCTAGCGGGAGGACCTCCTACAATGAGCAGTTCTTC.

The chain links TRBV28 to TRBJ2-1, with 13 bases lining up with TRBD2. The V and J ends lost 5 bases and 8 bases, in that order; junction bases with no gene match: 6. From germline, CDR1 is MDHEN and CDR2 SYDVKM. The CDR3 length is 15 residues. In DNA form, the CDR3 reads TGTGCCAGCAGTAGGACTAGCGGGAGTCTGCATGAGCAGTTCTTC. This codes for CASSRTSGSLHEQFF.

V usage is TRBV6-6 and J usage is TRBJ2-7; TRBD1 matches 9 bases. The V and J ends lost 7 bases and 6 bases, in that order; junction bases with no gene match: 10. The CDR3 is 14 residues long. CDR1 and CDR2 from the germline V gene are MNHNY and SVGAGI (reference sequence). CDR3 coding DNA: TGTGCCAGCATCCTCGGGACAGGGATCGGCGAGCAGTACTTC. It yields the protein CASILGTGIGEQYF.

The chain is built from TRBV20-1 and TRBJ1-1; D is ambiguous. V was pared by 5 bases and J by 0 bases, with 10 bases between. Germline lookup yields CDR1 DFQATT and CDR2 SNEGSKA (reference sequence). This CDR3 has 13 amino acids. CDR3 sequence (DNA): TGCAGTGCTCCGGGTTACATGAACACTGAAGCTTTCTTT. Encoded protein: CSAPGYMNTEAFF.

The genes are TRBV20-1 and TRBJ2-1; D remains ambiguous. Germline CDR1 DFQATT, CDR2 SNEGSKA (reference sequence). V lost 0 bases and J 5 bases, leaving 8 bases between the germline ends. The CDR3 covers 13 residues. The DNA for the CDR3 is TGCAGTGCTAGAGATACACAGCACAATGAGCAGTTCTTC. Its protein is CSARDTQHNEQFF.

J is TRBJ2-7 and V is TRBV29-1; D is perhaps TRBD1 (6 bases). The V end lost 8 bases, the J end lost 2 bases, and 16 bases lay between the germline ends. Per the germline V gene, CDR1 is SQVTM and CDR2 is ANQGSEA. The CDR3 sequence is 13 residues long. Written as DNA, the CDR3 is TGCAGCATCACAGGGCAGGGGACCTACGAGCAGTACTTC. Its translation: CSITGQGTYEQYF.

This sequence joins TRBV12-3 or TRBV12-4 and TRBJ1-5, with D hard to call. With 6 bases removed from V and 7 bases from J, the gap between germline ends came to 13 bases. The CDR3 runs 13 residues. The CDR3 sequence: CASSPAEGQPQHF. The CDR3 bases are TGTGCCAGCAGCCCCGCCGAGGGACAGCCCCAGCATTTT.

The gene calls are TRBV5-8 and TRBJ2-5; no reliable D call. This CDR3 is built from 15 residues. Germline V CDR1 and CDR2: SGHTS, YDEGEE. Trimming shortened V by 1 base and J by 0 bases, and 10 bases separated the two germline ends. The CDR3: CASSLREWYQETQYF. The DNA of the CDR3 is TGTGCCAGCAGCTTGAGGGAATGGTACCAAGAGACCCAGTACTTC.

The chain links TRBV21-1 to TRBJ1-2; TRBD1 is the table's D call, not checked against the DNA. TRBV21-1 is a pseudogene. This CDR3 comprises 16 residues. This CDR3 reads CASSKCRTGRGYGYTF. The DNA of the CDR3 is TGTGCCAGCAGCAAATGTCGGACAGGGCGAGGGTATGGCTACACCTTC.

This clonotype was counted a single time. The V gene is TRBV5-1, the J gene TRBJ2-1; 8 bases match TRBD1. The germline V gene has CDR1 SGHRS and CDR2 YFSETQ. V gave up 1 base and J gave up 7 bases; unmatched junction bases: 4. CDR3 length: 14 residues. For the CDR3, the DNA is TGCGCCAGCAGCTTGTACGGACAGGGTAATGAGCAGTTCTTC. This sequence encodes CASSLYGQGNEQFF.

The J gene is TRBJ1-2, the V gene TRBV30; 9 nucleotides agree with TRBD1. Germline loops: CDR1 GTSNPN, CDR2 SVGIG (reference sequence). Trimming at V came to 4 bases and at J to 8 bases, leaving 8 bases not matched to a gene. CDR3 length: 13 residues. The CDR3 nucleotides are TGTGCCTGGACCCCAGGGACAGGGACCGGCTACACCTTC. Amino acids: CAWTPGTGTGYTF.

The chain links TRBV7-9 to TRBJ2-7; no clear D gene. Germline V gene lookup returns CDR1 SEHNR and CDR2 FQNEAQ (reference sequence). V dropped 5 bases and J dropped 2 bases, with 10 bases sitting between them. This CDR3 has 13 amino acids. CDR3 protein: CASSRSPTYEQYF. Written as DNA, the CDR3 is TGTGCCAGCAGCCGTTCTCCCACCTACGAGCAGTACTTC.